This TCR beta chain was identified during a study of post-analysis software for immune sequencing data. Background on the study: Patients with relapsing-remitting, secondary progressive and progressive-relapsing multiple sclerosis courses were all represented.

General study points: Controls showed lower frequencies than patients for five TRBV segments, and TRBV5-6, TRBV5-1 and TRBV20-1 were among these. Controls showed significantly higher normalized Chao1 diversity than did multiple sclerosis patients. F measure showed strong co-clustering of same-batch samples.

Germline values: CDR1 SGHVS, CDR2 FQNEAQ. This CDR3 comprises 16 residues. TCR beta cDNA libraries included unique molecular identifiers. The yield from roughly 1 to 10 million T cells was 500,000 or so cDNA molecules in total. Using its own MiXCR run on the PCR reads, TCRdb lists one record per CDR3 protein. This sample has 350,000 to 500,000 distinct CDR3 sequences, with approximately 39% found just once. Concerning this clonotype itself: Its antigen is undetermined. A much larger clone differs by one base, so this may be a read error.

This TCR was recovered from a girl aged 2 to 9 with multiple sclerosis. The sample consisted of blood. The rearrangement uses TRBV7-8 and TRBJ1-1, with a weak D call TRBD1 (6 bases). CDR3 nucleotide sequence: TGTGCCCGCAGCTTAGTGTTTTCAGGGACAAGCCTAGGAGCTTTCTTT. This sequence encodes CARSLVFSGTSLGAFF.